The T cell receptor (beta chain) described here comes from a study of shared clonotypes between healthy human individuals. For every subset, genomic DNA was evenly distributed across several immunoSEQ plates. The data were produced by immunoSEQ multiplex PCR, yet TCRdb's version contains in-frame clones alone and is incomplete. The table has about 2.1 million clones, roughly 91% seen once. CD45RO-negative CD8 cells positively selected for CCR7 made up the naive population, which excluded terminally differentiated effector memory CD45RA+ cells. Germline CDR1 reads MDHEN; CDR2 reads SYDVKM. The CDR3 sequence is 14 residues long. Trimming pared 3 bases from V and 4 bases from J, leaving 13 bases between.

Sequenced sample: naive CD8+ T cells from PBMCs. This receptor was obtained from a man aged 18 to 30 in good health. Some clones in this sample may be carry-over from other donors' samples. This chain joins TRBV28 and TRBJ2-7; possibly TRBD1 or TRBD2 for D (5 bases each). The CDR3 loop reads CASSFLEGTYEQYF. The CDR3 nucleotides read TGTGCCAGCAGTTTCCTTGAGGGGACGTACGAGCAGTACTTC.